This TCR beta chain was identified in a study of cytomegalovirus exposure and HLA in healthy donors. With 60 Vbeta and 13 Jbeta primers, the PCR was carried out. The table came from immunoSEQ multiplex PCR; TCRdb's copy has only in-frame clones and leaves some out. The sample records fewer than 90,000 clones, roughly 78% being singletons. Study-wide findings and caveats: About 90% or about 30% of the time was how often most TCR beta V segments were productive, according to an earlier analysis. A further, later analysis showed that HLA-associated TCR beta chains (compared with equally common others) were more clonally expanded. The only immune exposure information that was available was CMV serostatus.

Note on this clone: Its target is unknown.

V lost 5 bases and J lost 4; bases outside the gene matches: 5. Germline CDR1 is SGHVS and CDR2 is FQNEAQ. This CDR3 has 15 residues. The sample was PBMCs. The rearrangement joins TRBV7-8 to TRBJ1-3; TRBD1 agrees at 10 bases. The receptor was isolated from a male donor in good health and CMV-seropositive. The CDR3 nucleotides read TGTGCCAGCAGCCCGCCGGGACAGGGGGGAAACACCATATATTTT. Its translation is CASSPPGQGGNTIYF.